This is a list of T cell receptor beta chains from one sample in a study of blood T cell repertoires in COVID-19. The method was immunoSEQ multiplex PCR; TCRdb's version includes in-frame clones alone and lacks a portion of them. The sample contains roughly 250,000 clones, about 93% of which appear only once. Sequencing was performed on PBMCs or T cells enriched from blood (not recorded which). The receptors shown here come from a woman aged 18-29 years who had recovered from COVID-19. Each CDR3 is given with its conserved first and last residue. D genes are given only for firm matches.

TGCAGCGCTCTACAGGGAAACTATGGCTACACCTTC CSALQGNYGYTF TRBV29-1 . TRBJ1-2
TGCGCCAGCAGCCATCCCGACAGGGACCTCCAGCCCCAGCATTTT CASSHPDRDLQPQHF TRBV4-1 TRBD1 TRBJ1-5
TGTGCCAGCAGCCTTAGGTCTAGCGGGATTCCCGATACGCAGTATTTT CASSLRSSGIPDTQYF TRBV7-8 TRBD2 TRBJ2-3
TGTGCCAGCATTCCTGGGACTAGCGGGGGAGAGACCCAGTACTTC CASIPGTSGGETQYF TRBV2 TRBD2 TRBJ2-5
TGTGCCAGCAGTTACCTTAATCAGCCCCAGCATTTT CASSYLNQPQHF TRBV6-6 . TRBJ1-5
TGTGCCAGCAGCACTCAGGACAGGGGTTCCTATGGCTACACCTTC CASSTQDRGSYGYTF TRBV4-2 TRBD1 TRBJ1-2
TGCGCCAGCAGCCCGGGACAGGGGCCGGGGGAGACCCAGTACTTC CASSPGQGPGETQYF TRBV4-3 TRBD1 TRBJ2-5
TGTGCCAGCAGTACGACAGGGGCGGGAGAGACCCAGTACTTC CASSTTGAGETQYF TRBV6-5 TRBD1 TRBJ2-5
TGTGCCAGCAGCGTCGAGACAGGGAATTCACCCCTCCACTTT CASSVETGNSPLHF TRBV9 TRBD1 TRBJ1-6
TGTGCCAGCAGTTCCCATCGACAGGGCCCGTATTCACCCCTCCACTTT CASSSHRQGPYSPLHF TRBV27 TRBD1 TRBJ1-6
TGTGCCAGCTCACCAGGACTCCTCTACACTGAAGCTTTCTTT CASSPGLLYTEAFF TRBV18 . TRBJ1-1
TGTGCCAGCACCTTACAGGGGACCCCGACTCGGCCCCAGCATTTT CASTLQGTPTRPQHF TRBV28 TRBD1 TRBJ1-5
TGTGCCAGCAGCTTCCTCGGGTGGTCGACCTACAATGAGCAGTTCTTC CASSFLGWSTYNEQFF TRBV11-2 . TRBJ2-1
TGCGCCAGCAGCCCTTCCGCTGGGCTTACCGGGGAGCTGTTTTTT CASSPSAGLTGELFF TRBV5-1 . TRBJ2-2
TGCGCCAGCAGTGAGTCGGGAGGGCCCTATGGCTACACCTTC CASSESGGPYGYTF TRBV10-2 . TRBJ1-2